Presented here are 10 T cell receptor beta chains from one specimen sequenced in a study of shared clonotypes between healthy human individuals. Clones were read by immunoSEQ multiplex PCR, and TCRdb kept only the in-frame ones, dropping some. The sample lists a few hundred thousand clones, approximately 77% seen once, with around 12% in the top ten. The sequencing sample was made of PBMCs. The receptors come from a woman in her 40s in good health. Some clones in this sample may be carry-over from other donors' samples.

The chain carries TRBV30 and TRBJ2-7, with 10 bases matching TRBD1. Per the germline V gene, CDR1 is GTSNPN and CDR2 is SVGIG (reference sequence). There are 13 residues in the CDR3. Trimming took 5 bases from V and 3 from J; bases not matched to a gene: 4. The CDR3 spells CAWAGTGDYEQYF. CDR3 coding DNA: TGTGCCTGGGCCGGGACAGGGGACTACGAGCAGTACTTC.

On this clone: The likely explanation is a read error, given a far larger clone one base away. This CDR3 reads CAWSRPIYGYTF. CDR3 nucleotide sequence: TGTGCCTGGAGTCGACCGATCTATGGCTACACCTTC. The chain employs TRBV30 and TRBJ1-2; no reliable D call. The germline gives CDR1 GTSNPN, CDR2 SVGIG (reference sequence). The CDR3 totals 12 residues. V was trimmed by 2 bases and J by 4 bases, leaving 8 bases between them. Looking up the rest from reference TRBV30 and TRBJ1-2 gives the full variable domain: SQTIHQWPATLVQPVGSPLSLECTVEGTSNPNLYWYRQAAGRGLQLLFYSVGIGQISSEVPQNLSASRPQDRQFILSSKKLLLSDSGFYLCAWSRPIYGYTFGSGTRLTVV.

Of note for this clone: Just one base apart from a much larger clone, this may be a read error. The CDR3 coding sequence is TGTACCAGCAGCTCATCCACAGGGGCTGGGGAGACCCAGTACTTC. This translates into CTSSSSTGAGETQYF. The chain links TRBV11-2 to TRBJ2-5; 7 nucleotides match TRBD1. The CDR3 contains 15 residues. CDR1 is SGHAT and CDR2 is FQNNGV in the germline V gene.

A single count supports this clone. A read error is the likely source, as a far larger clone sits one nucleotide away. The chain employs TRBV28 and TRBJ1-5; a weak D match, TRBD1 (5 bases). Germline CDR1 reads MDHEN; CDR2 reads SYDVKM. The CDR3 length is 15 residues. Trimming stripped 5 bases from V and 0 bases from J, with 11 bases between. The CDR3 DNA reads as TGTGCCAGCAGTATCCAGGGCACTAGCAATCAGCCCCAGCATTTT. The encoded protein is CASSIQGTSNQPQHF.

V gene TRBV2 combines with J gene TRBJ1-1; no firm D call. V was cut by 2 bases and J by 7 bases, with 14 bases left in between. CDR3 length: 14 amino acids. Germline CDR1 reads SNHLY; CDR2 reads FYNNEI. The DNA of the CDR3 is TGTGCCAGCAGTGAATTAGGGCTGGATTTTGAAGCTTTCTTT. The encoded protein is CASSELGLDFEAFF.

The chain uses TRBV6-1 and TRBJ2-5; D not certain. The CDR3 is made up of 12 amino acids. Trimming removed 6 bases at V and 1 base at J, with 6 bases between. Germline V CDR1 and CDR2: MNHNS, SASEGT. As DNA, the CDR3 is TGTGCCAGCAGGCCAGGCCAAGAGACCCAGTACTTC. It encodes CASRPGQETQYF.

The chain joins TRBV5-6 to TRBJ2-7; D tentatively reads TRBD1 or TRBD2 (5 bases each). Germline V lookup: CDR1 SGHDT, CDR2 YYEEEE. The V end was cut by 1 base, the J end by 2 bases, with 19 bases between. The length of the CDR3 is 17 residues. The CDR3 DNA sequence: TGTGCCAGCAGCTTGAAAAGGGGACGCACGCTTACCTACGAGCAGTACTTC. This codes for CASSLKRGRTLTYEQYF.

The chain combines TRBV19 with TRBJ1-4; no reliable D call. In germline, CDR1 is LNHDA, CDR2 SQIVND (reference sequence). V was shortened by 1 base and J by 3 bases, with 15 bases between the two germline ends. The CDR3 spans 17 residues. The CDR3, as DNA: TGTGCCAGTAGTATAGGTGTAACCACGACGGCTAATGAAAAACTGTTTTTT. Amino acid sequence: CASSIGVTTTANEKLFF.

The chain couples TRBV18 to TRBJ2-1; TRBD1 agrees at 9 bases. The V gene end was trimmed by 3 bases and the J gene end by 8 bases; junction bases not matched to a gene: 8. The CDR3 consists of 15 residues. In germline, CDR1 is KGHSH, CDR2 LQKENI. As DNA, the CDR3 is TGTGCCAGCTCACCCAACAGGGGGCGCAGGGATGAGCAGTTCTTC. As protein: CASSPNRGRRDEQFF.

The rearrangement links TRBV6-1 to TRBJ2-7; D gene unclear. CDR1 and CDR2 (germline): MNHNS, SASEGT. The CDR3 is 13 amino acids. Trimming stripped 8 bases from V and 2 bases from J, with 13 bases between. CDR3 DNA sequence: TGTGCCAGCGTGTGGTCGGCTACCTACGAGCAGTACTTC. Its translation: CASVWSATYEQYF.